This TCR beta chain was recorded in a study of cytomegalovirus exposure and HLA in healthy donors. In the PCR, 60 Vbeta and 13 Jbeta primers were used. TCRdb's copy holds only in-frame clones and misses some; the assay was immunoSEQ multiplex PCR. In the table there are about 100,000 clones, 81% of which are singletons. The CDR3 contains 16 residues. CDR1 is SGHKS, CDR2 YYEKEE, per germline (reference sequence). J gave up 0 bases and V 2 bases, and 5 bases lay outside the gene matches. This TCR was recovered from a man aged 40-49 years in good health and CMV-seropositive. This chain uses TRBV5-5 with TRBJ1-5, with TRBD1 identical over 7 bases. Sequenced: PBMCs. CDR3 coding DNA: TGTGCCAGCAGCTTTATGGCAGGGGGTAGCAATCAGCCCCAGCATTTT. This translates into CASSFMAGGSNQPQHF.